One and the same sample provided the 31 T cell receptor beta chains below, sequenced in a study of cytomegalovirus exposure and HLA in healthy donors. The PCR was carried out with 60 Vbeta primers and 13 Jbeta primers. The assay was immunoSEQ multiplex PCR, and TCRdb's table has in-frame clones only and misses some. This sample carries 100,000 to 150,000 clones, about a sixth of them seen once, and the ten largest clones take about 3%. Sequenced material: PBMCs. The receptors derive from a female donor in good health and CMV-seropositive.

V is TRBV28 and J is TRBJ2-7; weak D call: TRBD2 (5 bases). Germline assignment: CDR1 MDHEN and CDR2 SYDVKM. The V end lost 2 bases, the J end lost 1 base, and 21 bases lay between the germline ends. The CDR3 has 18 residues. The CDR3 sequence is CASSLRGGGRAHSYEQYF. Here the CDR3 DNA reads TGTGCCAGCAGTTTAAGAGGTGGTGGGCGGGCCCATTCCTACGAGCAGTACTTC.

This chain links TRBV30 with TRBJ1-1, with 10 bases fitting TRBD1. The germline CDR1 and CDR2 sequences are GTSNPN and SVGIG (reference sequence). This CDR3 is built from 13 residues. The V and J ends lost 4 bases and 4 bases, in that order; junction bases with no gene match: 3. CDR3 in amino acids: CAWTRTGGTEAFF. The CDR3 coding sequence is TGTGCCTGGACCCGGACAGGGGGCACTGAAGCTTTCTTT.

The V and J genes are TRBV7-9 and TRBJ2-1; maybe TRBD1 (5 bases). The CDR3 has 15 residues. The V gene's germline CDR1 is SEHNR and CDR2 FQNEAQ (reference sequence). The V gene lost 6 bases and the J gene lost 7 bases, with 19 bases spanning the gap. The CDR3 sequence: CASSTRPGKGNEQFF. CDR3 bases: TGTGCCAGCAGTACGCGGCCAGGGAAAGGAAATGAGCAGTTCTTC.

The chain recombines TRBV28 with TRBJ2-1; D uncertain. This CDR3 has 13 residues. Germline values: CDR1 MDHEN, CDR2 SYDVKM. Trimming removed 6 bases at V and 4 bases at J, with 10 bases between. DNA of the CDR3: TGTGCCAGCAGCGCGTTCGGTTACAATGAGCAGTTCTTC. It is translated as CASSAFGYNEQFF.

The chain carries TRBV28 and TRBJ1-1; D perhaps matches TRBD1 (5 bases). CDR1 is MDHEN, CDR2 SYDVKM, per germline. The CDR3 consists of 16 residues. V lost 3 bases to trimming and J lost 0 bases, with 14 bases between them. The CDR3 DNA reads TGTGCCAGCAGTTTTCTCGGGGGACGGATGAACACTGAAGCTTTCTTT. As protein: CASSFLGGRMNTEAFF.

The chain carries TRBV7-8 and TRBJ2-2; 12 positions agree with TRBD2. In germline, CDR1 is SGHVS, CDR2 FQNEAQ. The CDR3 sequence is 17 residues long. Germline trimming cut 7 bases from V and 0 bases from J; bases unmatched to any gene: 6. CDR3 loop: CASTKTSGGPNTGELFF. CDR3 DNA: TGTGCCAGCACTAAGACTAGCGGGGGACCGAACACCGGGGAGCTGTTTTTT.

The V call is TRBV10-3, the J call TRBJ2-3; D is possibly TRBD2 (5 bases). The CDR3 is 16 amino acids. Germline CDR1 is ENHRY and CDR2 is SYGVKD. The V end was cut by 3 bases, the J end by 1 base, with 14 bases between. CDR3 protein: CAISDIKKRRTDTQYF. CDR3 coding DNA: TGTGCCATCAGTGACATAAAGAAGCGGCGCACAGATACGCAGTATTTT.

This clone was seen more than once but under ten times. The chain joins TRBV28 to TRBJ1-1; TRBD1 matches at 11 bases. CDR3 length: 13 amino acids. Per germline, CDR1 MDHEN and CDR2 SYDVKM. V was clipped by 6 bases and J by 9 bases; unmatched bases: 6. This CDR3 reads CASRGGQGEKAFF. The CDR3 DNA follows: TGTGCCAGCAGGGGGGGACAGGGGGAAAAAGCTTTCTTT.

CDR3 amino acids: CSVIGTSVYNEQFF. For the CDR3, the DNA is TGCAGCGTTATCGGGACTAGCGTCTACAATGAGCAGTTCTTC. The rearrangement joins TRBV29-1 to TRBJ2-1; TRBD2 agrees at 10 bases. This CDR3 is 14 amino acids long. V lost 5 bases and J lost 3; bases outside the gene matches: 4. CDR1 is SQVTM, CDR2 ANQGSEA, per germline.

V usage is TRBV18 and J usage is TRBJ1-5, with D perhaps TRBD1 (6 bases). The V and J ends lost 9 bases and 4 bases respectively, with 13 bases between them. This CDR3 spans 13 amino acids. Per germline, CDR1 KGHSH and CDR2 LQKENI. The CDR3 loop is CASQRQENQPQHF. Here the CDR3 DNA reads TGTGCCAGTCAGAGACAGGAGAATCAGCCCCAGCATTTT. Based on the CDR3 plus reference TRBV18 and TRBJ1-5, the full variable domain is NAGVMQNPRHLVRRRGQEARLRCSPMKGHSHVYWYRQLPEEGLKFMVYLQKENIIDESGMPKERFSAEFPKEGPSILRIQQVVRGDSAAYFCASQRQENQPQHFGDGTRLSIL.

This chain connects TRBV29-1 to TRBJ1-1; D is undetermined. Germline CDR1 is SQVTM and CDR2 is ANQGSEA. Trimming cost V 7 bases and J 0 bases, with 12 bases left between them. The CDR3 covers 13 residues. CDR3 DNA sequence: TGCAGCGCCGCGGAACCCATGAACACTGAAGCTTTCTTT. Protein product: CSAAEPMNTEAFF.

The V call is TRBV4-2, the J call TRBJ2-2, with D maybe TRBD1 (6 bases). Germline V gene lookup returns CDR1 LGHNA and CDR2 YNFKEQ. This CDR3 spans 16 amino acids. The V and J ends lost 0 bases and 3 bases respectively, with 11 bases between them. The CDR3 protein is CASSQDVGTHTGELFF. As DNA, the CDR3 is TGTGCCAGCAGCCAAGATGTCGGGACACACACCGGGGAGCTGTTTTTT.

The chain employs TRBV6-6 and TRBJ1-4, with D uncertain. The CDR3 consists of 11 residues. V gave up 6 bases and J gave up 7 bases, with 6 bases separating them. Germline V lookup: CDR1 MNHNY, CDR2 SVGAGI (reference sequence). CDR3 region: CASSLSEKLFF. The CDR3 coding sequence is TGTGCCAGCAGCCTCAGTGAAAAACTGTTTTTT.

The gene calls are TRBV5-8 and TRBJ1-2; D not resolved. V dropped 4 bases and J dropped 7 bases, with 11 bases sitting between them. The CDR3 is 12 amino acids. Germline V gives CDR1 SGHTS, CDR2 YDEGEE. CDR3 amino acids: CASSRHPSGYTF. For the CDR3, the DNA is TGTGCCAGCAGCAGACACCCTTCTGGCTACACCTTC.

There are a few counts of this clone. V gene TRBV29-1 combines with J gene TRBJ1-5, with TRBD1 as a possible D gene (6 bases). The germline V gene encodes CDR1 SQVTM and CDR2 ANQGSEA. The CDR3 has 13 residues. Trimming removed 5 bases from V and 3 bases from J, with 11 bases in between. CDR3 DNA sequence: TGCAGCGTTCGGGACAACCTCAATCAGCCCCAGCATTTT. Protein sequence: CSVRDNLNQPQHF.

This chain links TRBV5-6 with TRBJ1-5; D not resolved. CDR1 is SGHDT and CDR2 is YYEEEE in the germline V gene. The CDR3 has 14 residues. V lost 1 base to trimming and J lost 3 bases, with 8 bases between them. The CDR3 region has the DNA TGTGCCAGCAGCTTGCGAGCGTACAATCAGCCCCAGCATTTT. Translation: CASSLRAYNQPQHF.

A few counts support this clone. J is TRBJ1-4 and V is TRBV7-9; D ambiguous. V shed 8 bases and J shed 0 bases, with 7 bases lying between them. CDR1 is SEHNR and CDR2 is FQNEAQ in the germline V gene (reference sequence). The CDR3 sequence is 13 residues long. The chain's CDR3 is CASLATTNEKLFF. The CDR3 DNA reads as TGTGCCAGCCTTGCGACAACTAATGAAAAACTGTTTTTT.

The V call is TRBV7-9, the J call TRBJ2-1, with 8 bases lining up with TRBD2. Germline V gene sequence: CDR1 SEHNR, CDR2 FQNEAQ (reference sequence). With 6 bases clipped from V and 5 bases from J, the junction kept 0 bases outside the gene matches. CDR3 size: 12 residues. CDR3 sequence (DNA): TGTGCCAGCAGACTAGCGGACAATGAGCAGTTCTTC. Amino acids: CASRLADNEQFF.

This clone was picked up a small number of times. Other nucleotide sequences in the sample specify the same CDR3. The chain uses TRBV5-1 and TRBJ1-1, with D possibly TRBD1 on 6 matching bases. Germline V lookup: CDR1 SGHRS, CDR2 YFSETQ. V was shortened by 0 bases and J by 1 base, with 10 bases between the two germline ends. The length of the CDR3 is 15 residues. The CDR3 region is CASSLDLGGNTEAFF. In nucleotides, the CDR3 is TGCGCCAGCAGCTTGGATCTAGGGGGGAACACTGAAGCTTTCTTT.

A few counts support this clone. The V call is TRBV25-1, the J call TRBJ1-6; TRBD1 agrees at 8 bases. From germline, CDR1 is MGHDK and CDR2 SYGVNS. The length of the CDR3 is 16 residues. Trimming cost V 5 bases and J 4 bases; bases outside gene matches: 7. The DNA for the CDR3 is TGTGCCAGCAGTAGCCTGGGACAGGAGTATAATTCACCCCTCCACTTT. It specifies CASSSLGQEYNSPLHF. The whole variable domain, filled in from reference TRBV25-1 and TRBJ1-6, reads EADIYQTPRYLVIGTGKKITLECSQTMGHDKMYWYQQDPGMELHLIHYSYGVNSTEKGDLSSESTVSRIRTEHFPLTLESARPSHTSQYLCASSSLGQEYNSPLHFGNGTRLTVT.

This clone was seen a few times. CDR3: CAWNEGRWETQYF. Here the CDR3 DNA reads TGTGCCTGGAATGAGGGAAGGTGGGAGACCCAGTACTTC. The rearrangement uses TRBV30 and TRBJ2-5; D is possibly TRBD2 (5 bases). The CDR3 length is 13 residues. Germline assignment: CDR1 GTSNPN and CDR2 SVGIG (reference sequence). V shed 4 bases and J shed 5 bases, with 14 bases lying between them. The whole variable domain, filled in from reference TRBV30 and TRBJ2-5, reads SQTIHQWPATLVQPVGSPLSLECTVEGTSNPNLYWYRQAAGRGLQLLFYSVGIGQISSEVPQNLSASRPQDRQFILSSKKLLLSDSGFYLCAWNEGRWETQYFGPGTRLLVL.

The rearrangement joins TRBV6-1 to TRBJ2-3, with D perhaps TRBD2 (6 bases). CDR1 and CDR2 from the germline V gene are MNHNS and SASEGT. Trimming left V 11 bases short and J 0 bases short, with 15 bases between. The CDR3 covers 14 residues. DNA of the CDR3: TGTGCCGGAGGGGAGTGGGGAAGCACAGATACGCAGTATTTT. Its protein product is CAGGEWGSTDTQYF.

The chain carries TRBV19 and TRBJ1-2; no definite D call. Trimming pared 6 bases from V and 2 bases from J, leaving 10 bases between. The CDR3 consists of 13 residues. Germline V lookup: CDR1 LNHDA, CDR2 SQIVND (reference sequence). CDR3 residues: CASRLIPNYGYTF. The CDR3, as DNA: TGTGCCAGTAGACTCATTCCGAACTATGGCTACACCTTC.

V and J are TRBV10-3 and TRBJ1-2; D is uncertain. CDR1 and CDR2 (germline): ENHRY, SYGVKD. The CDR3 has 15 amino acids. V lost 0 bases and J 4 bases, leaving 12 bases between the germline ends. CDR3 sequence reads: CAISESIPRTYGYTF. CDR3 bases: TGTGCCATCAGTGAGTCGATTCCGAGAACCTATGGCTACACCTTC.

There are a few counts of this clone. The chain employs TRBV4-2 and TRBJ2-3, with 13 bases lining up with TRBD2. Germline V gives CDR1 LGHNA, CDR2 YNFKEQ. The J segment lost 6 bases and the V segment lost 1 base, leaving 4 bases of the junction unmatched. The CDR3 extends over 16 amino acids. The CDR3 region has the DNA TGTGCCAGCAGCCAAGCCGGGACTAGCGGGGAGGATACGCAGTATTTT. It translates to CASSQAGTSGEDTQYF.

This clone was seen only a few times. This chain links TRBV28 with TRBJ1-4; 7 bases are a match to TRBD1. The ends lost 6 bases at V and 3 bases at J; junction bases unmatched: 7. The CDR3 totals 15 residues. Germline assignment: CDR1 MDHEN and CDR2 SYDVKM. The CDR3 region is CASSCDRDPNEKLFF. CDR3 sequence (DNA): TGTGCCAGCAGCTGTGACAGGGACCCTAATGAAAAACTGTTTTTT. Together with reference TRBV28 and TRBJ1-4, the CDR3 gives the full variable domain: DVKVTQSSRYLVKRTGEKVFLECVQDMDHENMFWYRQDPGLGLRLIYFSYDVKMKEKGDIPEGYSVSREKKERFSLILESASTNQTSMYLCASSCDRDPNEKLFFGSGTQLSVL.

The rearrangement joins TRBV5-1 to TRBJ2-7; TRBD1 agrees at 8 bases. The CDR3 covers 15 residues. CDR1 and CDR2 from the germline V gene are SGHRS and YFSETQ. V shed 3 bases and J 3 bases; nucleotides not matched to a gene: 8. The CDR3 loop is CASSYSGTGRYEQYF. In DNA form, the CDR3 reads TGCGCCAGCAGCTATTCCGGGACAGGTCGCTACGAGCAGTACTTC.

This clone was detected a few times. The chain is built from TRBV7-6 and TRBJ2-2; 7 nucleotides align to TRBD1. With 2 bases clipped from V and 3 bases from J, the junction kept 9 bases outside the gene matches. The V gene's germline CDR1 is SGHVS and CDR2 FNYEAQ. This CDR3 is built from 17 residues. In nucleotides, the CDR3 is TGTGCCAGCAGCTTAACTCCGGGACAGAGGCACACCGGGGAGCTGTTTTTT. This gives the protein CASSLTPGQRHTGELFF.

The chain couples TRBV9 to TRBJ2-2; D is perhaps TRBD2 (6 bases). V gave up 5 bases and J gave up 4 bases, with 12 bases separating them. The CDR3 is 14 residues long. Looked up from germline, CDR1 is SGDLS and CDR2 is YYNGEE. In DNA, the CDR3 is TGTGCCAGCAGTCCTTGGGACTTCACCGGGGAGCTGTTTTTT. Protein product: CASSPWDFTGELFF.

Only a few counts were recorded for this clone. The V call is TRBV2, the J call TRBJ2-7, with D possibly matching TRBD2 (7 bases). This CDR3 is built from 14 residues. Trimming left V 4 bases short and J 5 bases short, with 15 bases between. Germline CDR1 is SNHLY and CDR2 is FYNNEI. CDR3 bases: TGTGCCAGCAGTGGGGGGGGCGGTTTGGACGAGCAGTACTTC. Its translation is CASSGGGGLDEQYF. The full variable domain, in which reference TRBV2 and TRBJ2-7 provide the parts outside the CDR3, is EPEVTQTPSHQVTQMGQEVILRCVPISNHLYFYWYRQILGQKVEFLVSFYNNEISEKSEIFDDQFSVERPDGSNFTLKIRSTKLEDSAMYFCASSGGGGLDEQYFGPGTRLTVT.

The genes are TRBV6-5 and TRBJ1-1, with a tentative D call TRBD1 (6 bases). Germline lookup yields CDR1 MNHEY and CDR2 SVGAGI. Trimming left V 2 bases short and J 3 bases short, with 13 bases between. The length of the CDR3 is 15 residues. Here the CDR3 reads CASSYLGARYTEAFF. Here the CDR3 DNA reads TGTGCCAGCAGTTACCTGGGGGCGCGTTACACTGAAGCTTTCTTT.